The sequence of this TCR beta chain was determined in a study of post-analysis software for immune sequencing data. Study observations and caveats: Roughly five TRBV segments appeared more often in patients than in controls, and TRBV5-6, TRBV5-1 and TRBV20-1 were among these.

There are a few counts of this clonotype. Its antigen is unidentified. The germline V gene encodes CDR1 MNHNY and CDR2 SVGAGI (reference sequence). CDR3 length equals 14 residues. After removal of 10 bases from V and 1 base from J, the junction contained 8 bases not matched to a gene. Included in the TCR beta cDNA libraries were unique molecular identifiers. TCRdb independently ran MiXCR on the PCR reads; one entry per CDR3 protein. Among 380,000 or so distinct CDR3 sequences listed, 30% to 45% were seen once. The sequence was collected from a girl aged 10 to 17 with multiple sclerosis. Input material: blood. The chain carries TRBV6-6 and TRBJ2-5; TRBD2 matches at 8 bases. In DNA form, the CDR3 reads TGTGCCACGAGTGTAGCGGGGCTCCAAGAGACCCAGTACTTC. Translation: CATSVAGLQETQYF.